The entry below gives a single T cell receptor beta chain sequence along with its context. This clone was observed a single time. Its target antigen remains unknown. No base qualities exist here, and no much larger clone lies one base off it. The cohort consisted of hundreds of healthy bone marrow donors. Cohort members were all nominally healthy when sampled, although unrecorded immune exposures were likely present. The donor was CMV seropositive and belonged to the group of 250 to 350 seropositive cohort members. A peripheral blood sample was provided by each donor, and peripheral blood mononuclear cells were used for TCR beta sequencing. Genomic DNA was extracted from the blood cell samples with the Qiagen DNeasy Blood Extraction Kit. The method was the immunoSEQ multiplex PCR assay. For the multiplex PCR, a mixture combining 60 forward primers for TCR Vbeta segments and 13 reverse primers for TCR Jbeta segments was used. Amplification of the CDR3 region of rearranged TCR beta genes was performed with a multiplex PCR assay on genomic DNA. On the Illumina HiSeq System, the amplified TCR beta libraries were sequenced as 87-base-pair reads. The study's processing was this. In a later analysis, tens of millions of unique TCR beta chains were counted across the roughly 700 repertoires, and roughly 11 million of these chains were shared by at least two donors. A nearest-neighbor algorithm error-corrected the raw reads and collapsed the reads into unique sequences, merging closely related sequences to remove PCR and sequencing errors. To assign V, D and J gene segments, CDR3 sequences were aligned to IMGT reference sequences. For a sequence to be retained, a match of at least six nucleotides was required to both a V gene segment and a J gene segment. Rearrangements were classified as productive when the CDR3 lacked stop codons and remained in frame with V and J, and all other rearrangements were classified as non-productive. Following IMGT convention, CDR3 was defined as the stretch from the second conserved V-encoded cysteine up to the conserved J-encoded phenylalanine. In an earlier analysis of around 540 of the donors, sequences lacking an unambiguous match to a single V gene segment were excluded. In an earlier analysis of roughly 600 of the donors, a V segment was called functional when productive rearrangements were above 56.7%, and segregating when the standard deviation between donors exceeded 5%. A statistical classification framework was built for diagnosing cytomegalovirus status from the catalog of TCR beta chain sequences. V and J gene assignment, in a later analysis, came from comparing TCR nucleotide sequences with IMGT/GENE-DB human TR gene sequences. A later analysis assigned CDR3 sequences and most-parsimonious VDJ recombination scenarios with the TCRdist pipeline. In a later analysis, every TCR beta chain was defined by the combination of its CDR3 amino acid sequence and its V-gene family, and reads without a unique V-gene family were dropped. In a later analysis, fewer than 650 highly shared, low-generation-probability nucleotide sequences were removed to address suspected cross-contamination and a sequencing artifact. For each public chain, a later analysis derived a clonal expansion index from normalized ranks of inferred template counts within each repertoire. In a later analysis, generation probabilities were computed with a VDJ recombination model fitted to out-of-frame rearrangements, and the resulting probabilities were checked against IGoR. Hypergeometric tests were used in a later analysis to score TCR-TCR, TCR-HLA and TCR-CMV co-occurrence, with a repertoire-size bias correction applied to the TCR pairs. In a later analysis, false discovery rates were estimated by permuting HLA or CMV assignments 20 times. In a later analysis, co-occurring TCRs were grouped using DBSCAN, with TCRdist sequence similarity added in when clustering inside HLA-allele-positive subsets. Repertoires with fewer than 30,000 or more than 120,000 public chains, plus five repertoires with anomalous nucleotide sharing, were excluded from co-occurrence clustering. TCRdb obtained this table from immuneACCESS and retained in-frame rearrangements with V and J assigned. These tables miss some clones; where compared with another copy, unresolved V genes account for less than half of the shortfall, and the remainder is unexplained. The V and J calls and clone size were taken over from that table, and D and trimming were inferred from the DNA. Across this sample there are some 160,000 clones, with 85% seen only once. 2.5% to 3% of the sample is taken by the ten largest.

The sample comes from a study of cytomegalovirus exposure and HLA in healthy donors (dated by TCRdb to about 2017). Regarding the research as a whole: An earlier analysis of fewer than 750 of the donors reported 276 Gb of sequence data and 95 million to 120 million unique TCR beta sequences obtained from roughly 170 million T cells. Rather than drawing on any new phenotypic data, the later analysis identified candidate immune exposures from TCR beta sequences and the way those sequences occurred across donors. The study combined high-throughput TCR immunosequencing, statistical association of individual TCRs with disease status, and machine learning to predict cytomegalovirus infection status. An early release that covered some 640 HLA-typed donors contained around 300 gigabases of sequencing data and 65 million to 100 million unique TCR sequences. Typing coverage varied by locus: about 620-630 donors for A, B, C, DRB1 and DQB1; about 520 for DQA1; over 600 for DPA1; under 490 for DPB1. To study patterns of TCR occurrence, a later analysis re-analyzed previously published TCR beta repertoires from 666 donors and added high-resolution HLA genotyping. In a later genetic analysis, genome-wide SNP genotypes for about 55% of the 666 donors were used, and that subset was treated as a discovery cohort. A few DR-DQ haplotypes were treated as single units for association and clustering because of strong linkage in the cohort. Donor age, sex, ethnicity and CMV serostatus were collected together with the repertoire data. Along with the roughly 710-subject first cohort, a separate validation cohort of more than 90 different subjects was used. To decide whether each TCR beta V gene segment behaved as functional or pseudogenic, an earlier analysis of fewer than 750 of the donors relied on high-throughput TCR beta sequencing. Every repertoire in the discovery cohort had been generated on one and the same sequencing platform. Of the 398 genotyped donors, 81% were placed in the genetic ancestry cluster associated with self-reported Caucasian donors. The aim of the study was to test whether cataloging public T cell receptors could identify signatures of past pathogen exposure. The study profiled the T cell repertoires of some 610 subjects by immunosequencing and related them to cytomegalovirus serostatus. Among around 400 genotyped donors of the cohort, an average of around 240,000 unique TCR beta nucleotide sequences was sequenced per donor, of which 15% to 20% were non-productive. Class I and class II HLA loci were covered by the typing at four-digit resolution.

Per the germline V gene, SGHTA is the CDR1 and FQGTGA is the CDR2. V sheds 2 bases and J sheds 1 base, leaving 14 bases between their ends. The CDR3 runs 16 amino acids, cysteine and phenylalanine included. The only DNA kept is the CDR3, 48 bases in frame from the first base. What the research found in general, with its limitations: Linkage disequilibrium might explain the correlated functional status among segregating V segments, but an unknown experimental factor could not be ruled out. A few of the identified cytomegalovirus-associated TCR beta chains were confirmed in vitro to be specific for cytomegalovirus antigens. Some IMGT-functional V segments, including TRBV6-2 and TRBV6-3, could not be distinguished by the 87-base-pair reads and were therefore excluded. A later analysis associated 15,000 to 20,000 TCR beta sequences with specific HLA alleles at a false discovery rate of 0.05. While some public TCRs were present in many individuals, most TCR sequences turned up only very rarely across donors. V-gene and J-gene trimming of TCR beta chains was associated with a missense DCLRE1C variant in a later genetic analysis, and the association was replicated in an independent cohort. The only immune exposure information available for the cohort was CMV serostatus. According to a later genetic analysis, donors in an Asian-associated ancestry cluster had fewer N-insertions in productive TCRs than the approximately 610-donor mean. In the study, roughly 160 TCR beta chains were listed as associated with cytomegalovirus. Because HLA typing was missing for some donors at each locus, association tests included only the typed subset. About 17 rarely observed V segments, including chromosome 9 orphons, were excluded from the earlier analysis of about 610 of the donors because counts were too low. In an earlier analysis of around 500 of the donors, most TCR beta V segments appeared in productive rearrangements about 90% or about 30% of the time, broadly matching IMGT annotations. A later analysis found that most CMV-associated TCR beta chains appeared HLA-restricted, with HLA associations seemingly driven largely by CMV exposure. A group of highly shared sequence variants was considered likely to be a technical artifact of the sequencing pipeline. According to a later analysis, TCR association rates differed among HLA loci, with DRB1 alleles showing the most associated TCRs and HLA-C alleles showing the fewest. Strong co-occurrence of HLA alleles, especially DR and DQ, made assigning TCR associations to individual alleles difficult. A further reported finding was that TCR beta sequences accurately predicted the HLA-A and HLA-B alleles for most subjects in the first cohort. In a later analysis, HLA-associated TCR beta chains were found to be more clonally expanded and to have lower generation probabilities than equally common non-associated chains. Presence/absence analyses assumed roughly uniform sequencing depth across donors, an assumption that may not hold. The cohort was sequenced for TCR beta chains only, and without alpha or paired-chain data the features that could be detected were limited. The classifier was reported to diagnose cytomegalovirus status with high specificity and sensitivity in both the original cohort and the validation cohort. The authors suggested that the approach could potentially be generalized to other disease states and immunological phenotypes. Several of the top co-occurrence clusters appeared to be linked to parvovirus B19, influenza, CMV and Epstein-Barr virus, according to a later analysis.

The rearrangement combines TRBV7-3 with TRBJ1-1, with an unclear D gene assignment. The TCR originated in a man aged 25 to 40 in good health and CMV-seropositive. The sequenced sample consisted of PBMCs. The sequenced DNA: TGTGCCAGCAGCTTAGACGGGATAAGGACGAACACTGAAGCTTTCTTT. This encodes CASSLDGIRTNTEAFF.